These T cell receptor beta chains were read from a single sample in a study of Graves' ophthalmopathy and Graves' hyperthyroidism. TCRdb passed the multiplex PCR reads through MiXCR, listing each CDR3 protein once. The table has more than 1,000,000 distinct CDR3 sequences, about 40% seen once. The sequenced sample consisted of peripheral blood or thyroid tissue (not recorded which). These TCRs come from an adult man with Graves' hyperthyroidism. Both conserved end residues are part of each CDR3. D genes are given only for firm matches. Where a row states a size, it is once, few, many or the class of an expanded clone; other rows omit it.

d_call j_call clone_size v_call cdr3_nt cdr3_aa
- TRBJ1-2 few TRBV5-1 TGCGCCAGCCGCTCCCGGACAGCTAACTATGGCTACACCTTC CASRSRTANYGYTF
- TRBJ2-6 many TRBV6-6 TGTGCCAGCAGTTCCCCAACCCGCTCTGGGGCCAACGTCCTGACTTTC CASSSPTRSGANVLTF
- TRBJ1-5 - TRBV9 TGTGCCAGCAGCGTTGCGGGGGTGAATCAGCCCCAGCATTTT CASSVAGVNQPQHF
- TRBJ1-2 many TRBV29-1 TGCAATATTGGCCCGACTGCTTCTAACTATGGCTACACCTTC CNIGPTASNYGYTF
TRBD1 TRBJ1-5 once TRBV6-5 TGTGCCAGCAGGGGACAGGGGAGAGGGAGCAATCAGCCCCAGCATTTT CASRGQGRGSNQPQHF
TRBD1 TRBJ2-2 many TRBV20-1 TGCAGTGCTAGTGACAGGGGCACCGGGGAGCTGTTTTTT CSASDRGTGELFF
TRBD2 TRBJ2-5 many TRBV24-1 TGTGCCACCAGTGATTTCCGCGGGAGGGCCAAAGAGACCCAGTACTTC CATSDFRGRAKETQYF
TRBD1 TRBJ1-2 - TRBV15 TGTGCCACCAGCAGTGACAGGGTGGGGGGCTACACCTTC CATSSDRVGGYTF
TRBD1 TRBJ1-2 many TRBV29-1 TGCAGCGTACGGGACAGGGCGAGTTTGAGCTATGGCTACACCTTC CSVRDRASLSYGYTF
- TRBJ2-5 - TRBV10-3 TGTGCCACTTCGAACTATACACAGGAGACCCAGTACTTC CATSNYTQETQYF
- TRBJ2-7 once TRBV25-1 TGTGCCAGCAGTATAATGACCCTGTCTGGGGAAAGCACTAGCCGGGGGTACGAGCAGTACTTC CASSIMTLSGESTSRGYEQYF
- TRBJ1-6 - TRBV6-6 TGTGCCAGCACGATTACGGGGGTCAATAATTCACCCCTCCACTTT CASTITGVNNSPLHF